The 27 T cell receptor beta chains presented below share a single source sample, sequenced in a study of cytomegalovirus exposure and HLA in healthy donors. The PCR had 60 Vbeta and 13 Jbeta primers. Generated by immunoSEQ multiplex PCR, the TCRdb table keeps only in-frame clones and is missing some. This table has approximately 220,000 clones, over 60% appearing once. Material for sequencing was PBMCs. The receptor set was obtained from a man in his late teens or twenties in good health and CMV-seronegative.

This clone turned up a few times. CDR3 amino acids: CASSPDNTDTQYF. Written as DNA, the CDR3 is TGTGCCAGCAGTCCGGACAACACAGATACGCAGTATTTT. V is TRBV6-4 and J is TRBJ2-3, with a possible D match to TRBD1 (5 bases). Trimming took 5 bases from V and 2 from J, leaving 8 bases between them. The CDR3 totals 13 residues. From germline, CDR1 is MRHNA and CDR2 SNTAGT.

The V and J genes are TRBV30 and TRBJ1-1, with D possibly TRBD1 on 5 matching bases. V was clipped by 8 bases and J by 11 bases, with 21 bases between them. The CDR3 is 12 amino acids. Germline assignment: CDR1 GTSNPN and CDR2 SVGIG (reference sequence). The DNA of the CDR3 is TGTGCCGGCACACCGGGGGGTAGTGGGGCTTTCTTT. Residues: CAGTPGGSGAFF. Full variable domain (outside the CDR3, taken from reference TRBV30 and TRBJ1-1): SQTIHQWPATLVQPVGSPLSLECTVEGTSNPNLYWYRQAAGRGLQLLFYSVGIGQISSEVPQNLSASRPQDRQFILSSKKLLLSDSGFYLCAGTPGGSGAFFGQGTRLTVV.

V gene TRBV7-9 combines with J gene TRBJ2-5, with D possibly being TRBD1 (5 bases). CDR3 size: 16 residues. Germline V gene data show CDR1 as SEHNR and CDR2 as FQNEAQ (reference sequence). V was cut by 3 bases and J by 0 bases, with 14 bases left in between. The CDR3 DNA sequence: TGTGCCAGCAGCTTTAGCATCAGGGTTTACCAAGAGACCCAGTACTTC. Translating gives CASSFSIRVYQETQYF. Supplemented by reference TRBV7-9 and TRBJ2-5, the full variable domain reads DTGVSQNPRHKITKRGQNVTFRCDPISEHNRLYWYRQTLGQGPEFLTYFQNEAQLEKSRLLSDRFSAERPKGSFSTLEIQRTEQGDSAMYLCASSFSIRVYQETQYFGPGTRLLVL.

CDR3 nucleotide sequence: TGTGCCAGCAGTGTAAGGGGTACCGGGGAGCTGTTTTTT. As protein: CASSVRGTGELFF. J is TRBJ2-2 and V is TRBV2, with D possibly being TRBD1 (5 bases). V gave up 4 bases and J gave up 5 bases, with 8 bases separating them. Germline CDR1 is SNHLY and CDR2 is FYNNEI. The CDR3 spans 13 residues.

The CDR3 sequence is CASSPIPRDRFSGNTIYF. In DNA form, the CDR3 reads TGTGCCAGCAGCCCGATTCCCCGGGACAGGTTCTCTGGAAACACCATATATTTT. The gene calls are TRBV9 and TRBJ1-3; the match to TRBD1 covers 8 bases. The germline gives CDR1 SGDLS, CDR2 YYNGEE. J lost 0 bases, V lost 4 bases, and 12 bases had no gene match. This CDR3 has 18 amino acids.

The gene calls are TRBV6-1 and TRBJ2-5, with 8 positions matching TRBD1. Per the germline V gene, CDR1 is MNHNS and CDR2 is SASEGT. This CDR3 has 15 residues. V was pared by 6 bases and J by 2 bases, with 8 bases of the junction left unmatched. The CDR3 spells CASRGDRPVQETQYF. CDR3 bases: TGTGCCAGCAGGGGGGACAGGCCGGTGCAAGAGACCCAGTACTTC.

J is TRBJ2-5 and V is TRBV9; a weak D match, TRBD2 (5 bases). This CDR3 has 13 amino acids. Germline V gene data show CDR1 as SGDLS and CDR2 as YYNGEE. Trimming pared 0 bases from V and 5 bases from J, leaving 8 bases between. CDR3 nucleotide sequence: TGTGCCAGCAGCGTAGCTACGGGGGAGACCCAGTACTTC. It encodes CASSVATGETQYF.

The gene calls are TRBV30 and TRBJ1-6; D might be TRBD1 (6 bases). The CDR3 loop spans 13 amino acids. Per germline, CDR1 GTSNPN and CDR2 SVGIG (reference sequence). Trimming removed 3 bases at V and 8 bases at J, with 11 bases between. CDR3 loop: CAWSLDSDSPLHF. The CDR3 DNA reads TGTGCCTGGAGCCTGGACAGTGATTCACCCCTCCACTTT. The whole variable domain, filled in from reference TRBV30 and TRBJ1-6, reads SQTIHQWPATLVQPVGSPLSLECTVEGTSNPNLYWYRQAAGRGLQLLFYSVGIGQISSEVPQNLSASRPQDRQFILSSKKLLLSDSGFYLCAWSLDSDSPLHFGNGTRLTVT.

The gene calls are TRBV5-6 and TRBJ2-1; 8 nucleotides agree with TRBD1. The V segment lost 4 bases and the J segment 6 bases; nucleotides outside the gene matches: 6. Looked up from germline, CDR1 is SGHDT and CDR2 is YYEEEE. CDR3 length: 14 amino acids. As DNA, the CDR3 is TGTGCCAGCAGCCGAGGGACAGGTCCCAATGAGCAGTTCTTC. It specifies CASSRGTGPNEQFF.

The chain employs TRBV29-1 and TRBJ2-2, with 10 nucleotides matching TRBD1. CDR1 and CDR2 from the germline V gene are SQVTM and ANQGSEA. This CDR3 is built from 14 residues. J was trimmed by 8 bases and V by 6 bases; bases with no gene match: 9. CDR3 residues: CSVFQTGGVGELFF. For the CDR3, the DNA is TGCAGCGTCTTTCAGACAGGGGGCGTGGGGGAGCTGTTTTTT.

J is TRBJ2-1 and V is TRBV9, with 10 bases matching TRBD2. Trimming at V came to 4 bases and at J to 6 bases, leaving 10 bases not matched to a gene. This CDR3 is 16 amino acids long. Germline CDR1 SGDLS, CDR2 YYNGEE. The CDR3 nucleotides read TGTGCCAGCAGCCCGAGCGGAGCTAGCGGGAGCAATGAGCAGTTCTTC. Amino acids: CASSPSGASGSNEQFF. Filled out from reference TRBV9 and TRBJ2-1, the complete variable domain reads DSGVTQTPKHLITATGQRVTLRCSPRSGDLSVYWYQQSLDQGLQFLIQYYNGEERAKGNILERFSAQQFPDLHSELNLSSLELGDSALYFCASSPSGASGSNEQFFGPGTRLTVL.

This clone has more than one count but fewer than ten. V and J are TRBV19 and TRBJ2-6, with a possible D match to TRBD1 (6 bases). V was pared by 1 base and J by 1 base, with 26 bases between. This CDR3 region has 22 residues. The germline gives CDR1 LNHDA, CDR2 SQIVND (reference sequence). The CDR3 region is CASSIVRGGPGDGKSGANVLTF. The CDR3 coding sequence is TGTGCCAGTAGTATAGTGCGAGGGGGACCGGGCGACGGCAAGTCTGGGGCCAACGTCCTGACTTTC.

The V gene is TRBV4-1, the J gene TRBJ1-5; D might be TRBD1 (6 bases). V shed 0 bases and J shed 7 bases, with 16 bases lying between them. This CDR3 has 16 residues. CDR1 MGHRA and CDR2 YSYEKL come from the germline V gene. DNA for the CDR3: TGCGCCAGCAGCCAAGAAGGGGGGGGATTCTCCCAGCCCCAGCATTTT. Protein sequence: CASSQEGGGFSQPQHF.

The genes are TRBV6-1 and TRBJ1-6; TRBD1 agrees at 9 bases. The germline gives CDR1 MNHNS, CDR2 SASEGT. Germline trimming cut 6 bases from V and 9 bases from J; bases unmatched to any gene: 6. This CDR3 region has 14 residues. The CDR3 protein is CASSGTGRSSPLHF. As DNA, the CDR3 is TGTGCCAGCAGCGGGACAGGGAGGAGTTCACCCCTCCACTTT.

CDR3 coding DNA: TGTGCCAGCAGTTCCGGGACTTTGGCCTACGAGCAGTACTTC. Its translation is CASSSGTLAYEQYF. The chain links TRBV28 to TRBJ2-7, with a possible D match to TRBD2 (6 bases). Trimming cost V 4 bases and J 2 bases, with 12 bases left between them. The CDR3 sequence is 14 residues long. CDR1 and CDR2 (germline): MDHEN, SYDVKM.

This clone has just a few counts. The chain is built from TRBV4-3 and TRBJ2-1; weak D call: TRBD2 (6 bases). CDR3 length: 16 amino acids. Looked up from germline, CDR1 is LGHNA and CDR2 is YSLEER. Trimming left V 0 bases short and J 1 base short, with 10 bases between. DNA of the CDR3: TGCGCCAGCAGCCAAGATTCAAGCGGGTCCTACAATGAGCAGTTCTTC. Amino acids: CASSQDSSGSYNEQFF.

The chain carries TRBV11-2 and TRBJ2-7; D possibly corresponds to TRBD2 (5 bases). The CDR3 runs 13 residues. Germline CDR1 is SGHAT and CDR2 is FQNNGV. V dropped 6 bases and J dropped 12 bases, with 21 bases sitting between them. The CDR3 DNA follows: TGTGCCAGCAGTGGACCGGGATCAACTACTGCGTACTTC. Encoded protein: CASSGPGSTTAYF.

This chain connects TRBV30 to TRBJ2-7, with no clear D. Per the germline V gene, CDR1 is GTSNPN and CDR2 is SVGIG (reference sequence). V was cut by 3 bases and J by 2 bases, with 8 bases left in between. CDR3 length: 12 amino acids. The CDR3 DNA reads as TGTGCCTGGAGCGAGGATGCCTACGAGCAGTACTTC. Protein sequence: CAWSEDAYEQYF.

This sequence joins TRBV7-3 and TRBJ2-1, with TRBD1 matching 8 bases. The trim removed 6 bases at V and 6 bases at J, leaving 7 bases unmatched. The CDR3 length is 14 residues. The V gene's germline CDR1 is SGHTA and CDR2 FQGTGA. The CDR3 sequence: CASSPGGAFNEQFF. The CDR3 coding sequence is TGTGCCAGCAGTCCAGGGGGCGCTTTCAATGAGCAGTTCTTC.

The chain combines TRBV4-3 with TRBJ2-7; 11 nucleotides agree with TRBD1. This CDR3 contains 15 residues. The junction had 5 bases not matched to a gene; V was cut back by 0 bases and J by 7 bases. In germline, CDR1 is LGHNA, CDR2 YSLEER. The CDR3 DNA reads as TGCGCCAGCAGCCAAGAAGGGACAGGGGGGTGGGAGCAGTACTTC. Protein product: CASSQEGTGGWEQYF.

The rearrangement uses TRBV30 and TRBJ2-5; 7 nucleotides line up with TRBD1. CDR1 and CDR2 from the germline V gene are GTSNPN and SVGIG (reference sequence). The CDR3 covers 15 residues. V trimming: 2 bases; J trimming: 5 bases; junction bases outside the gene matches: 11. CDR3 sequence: CAWSRDRVAGETQYF. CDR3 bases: TGTGCCTGGAGTCGTGACAGGGTGGCTGGCGAGACCCAGTACTTC.

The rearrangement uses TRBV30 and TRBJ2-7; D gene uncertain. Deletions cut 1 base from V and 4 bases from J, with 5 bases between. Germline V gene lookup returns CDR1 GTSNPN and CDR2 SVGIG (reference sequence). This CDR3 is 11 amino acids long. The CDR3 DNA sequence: TGTGCCTGGAGTGCAATTTACGAGCAGTACTTC. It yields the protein CAWSAIYEQYF.

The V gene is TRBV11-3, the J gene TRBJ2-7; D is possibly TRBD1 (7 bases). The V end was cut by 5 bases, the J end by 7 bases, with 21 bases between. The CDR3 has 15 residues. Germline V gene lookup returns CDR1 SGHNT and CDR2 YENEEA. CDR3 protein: CASSPTGKGGREQYF. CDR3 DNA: TGTGCCAGCAGCCCGACAGGGAAAGGAGGGAGAGAGCAGTACTTC. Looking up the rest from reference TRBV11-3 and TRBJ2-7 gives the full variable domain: EAGVVQSPRYKIIEKKQPVAFWCNPISGHNTLYWYLQNLGQGPELLIRYENEEAVDDSQLPKDRFSAERLKGVDSTLKIQPAELGDSAVYLCASSPTGKGGREQYFGPGTRLTVT.

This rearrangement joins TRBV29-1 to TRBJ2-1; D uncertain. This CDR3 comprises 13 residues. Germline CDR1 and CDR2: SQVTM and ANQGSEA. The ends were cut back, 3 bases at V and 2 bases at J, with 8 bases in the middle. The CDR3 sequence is CSVESQTYNEQFF. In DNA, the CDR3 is TGCAGCGTTGAGTCCCAGACCTACAATGAGCAGTTCTTC.

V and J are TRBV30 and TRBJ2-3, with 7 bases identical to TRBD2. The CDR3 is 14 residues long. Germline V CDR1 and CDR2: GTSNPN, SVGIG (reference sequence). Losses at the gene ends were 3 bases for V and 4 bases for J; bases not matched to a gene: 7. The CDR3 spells CAWRTSGEADTQYF. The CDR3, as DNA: TGTGCCTGGAGAACGAGCGGGGAGGCAGATACGCAGTATTTT. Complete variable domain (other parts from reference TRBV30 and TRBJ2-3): SQTIHQWPATLVQPVGSPLSLECTVEGTSNPNLYWYRQAAGRGLQLLFYSVGIGQISSEVPQNLSASRPQDRQFILSSKKLLLSDSGFYLCAWRTSGEADTQYFGPGTRLTVL.

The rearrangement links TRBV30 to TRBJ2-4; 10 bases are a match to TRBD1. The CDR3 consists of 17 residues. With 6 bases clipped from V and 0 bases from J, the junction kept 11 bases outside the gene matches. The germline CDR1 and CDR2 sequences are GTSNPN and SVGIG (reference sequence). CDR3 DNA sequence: TGTGCCTGCCTCCGGGACAGGGGCATTCTAGCCAAAAACATTCAGTACTTC. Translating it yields CACLRDRGILAKNIQYF.

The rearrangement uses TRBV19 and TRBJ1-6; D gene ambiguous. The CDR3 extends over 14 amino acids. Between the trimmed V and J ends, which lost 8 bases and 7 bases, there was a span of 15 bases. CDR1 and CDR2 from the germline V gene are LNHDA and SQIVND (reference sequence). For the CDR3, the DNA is TGTGCCAGTGGCCTTGGGGAGGGAAATTCACCCCTCCACTTT. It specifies CASGLGEGNSPLHF.